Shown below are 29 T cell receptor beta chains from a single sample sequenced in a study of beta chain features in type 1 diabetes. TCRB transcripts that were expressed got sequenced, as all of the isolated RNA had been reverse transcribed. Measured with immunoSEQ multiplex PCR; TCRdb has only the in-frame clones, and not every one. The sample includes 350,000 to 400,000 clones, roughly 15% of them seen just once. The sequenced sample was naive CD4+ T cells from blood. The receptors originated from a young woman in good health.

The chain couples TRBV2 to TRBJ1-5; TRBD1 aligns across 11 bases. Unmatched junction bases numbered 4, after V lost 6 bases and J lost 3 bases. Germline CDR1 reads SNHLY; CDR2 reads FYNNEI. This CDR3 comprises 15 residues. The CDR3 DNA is TGTGCCAGCAGAAGGACAGGGGGCTTCAATCAGCCCCAGCATTTT. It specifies CASRRTGGFNQPQHF.

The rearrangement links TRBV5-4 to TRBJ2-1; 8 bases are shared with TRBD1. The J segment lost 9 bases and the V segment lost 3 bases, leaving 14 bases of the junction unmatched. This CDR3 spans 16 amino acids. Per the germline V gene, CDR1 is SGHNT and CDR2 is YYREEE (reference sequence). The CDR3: CASSWGLGQGRGEQFF. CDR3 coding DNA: TGTGCCAGCAGCTGGGGGTTAGGACAGGGACGCGGTGAGCAGTTCTTC.

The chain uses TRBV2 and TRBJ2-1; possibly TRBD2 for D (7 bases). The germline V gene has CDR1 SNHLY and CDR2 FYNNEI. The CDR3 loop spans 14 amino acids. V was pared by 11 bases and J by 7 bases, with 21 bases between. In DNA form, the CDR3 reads TGTGCCGGGGGGGGCCAGACTAGCATAAATGAGCAGTTCTTC. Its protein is CAGGGQTSINEQFF.

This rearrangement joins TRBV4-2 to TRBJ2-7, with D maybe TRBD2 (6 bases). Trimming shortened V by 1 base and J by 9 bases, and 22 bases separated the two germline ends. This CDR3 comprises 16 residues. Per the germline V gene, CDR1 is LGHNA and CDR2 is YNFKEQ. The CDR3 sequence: CASSQASGDSTPVQYF. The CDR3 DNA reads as TGTGCCAGCAGCCAAGCTTCGGGGGATTCAACCCCGGTGCAGTACTTC.

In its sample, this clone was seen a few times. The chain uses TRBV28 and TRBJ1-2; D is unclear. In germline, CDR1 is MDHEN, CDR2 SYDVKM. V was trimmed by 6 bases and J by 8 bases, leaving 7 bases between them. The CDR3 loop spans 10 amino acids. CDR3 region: CASSSRGYTF. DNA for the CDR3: TGTGCCAGCAGCTCCCGGGGCTACACCTTC.

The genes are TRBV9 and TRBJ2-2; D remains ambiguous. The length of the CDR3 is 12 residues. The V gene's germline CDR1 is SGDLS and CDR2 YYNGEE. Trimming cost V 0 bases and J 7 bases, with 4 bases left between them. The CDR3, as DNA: TGTGCCAGCAGCGTAGTAGTCGGGGAGCTGTTTTTT. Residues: CASSVVVGELFF.

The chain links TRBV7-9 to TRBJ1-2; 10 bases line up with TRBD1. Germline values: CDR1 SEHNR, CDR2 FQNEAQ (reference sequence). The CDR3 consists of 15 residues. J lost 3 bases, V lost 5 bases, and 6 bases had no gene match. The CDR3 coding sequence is TGTGCCAGCAGCCCCCCGGGGACAGGGGACTATGGCTACACCTTC. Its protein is CASSPPGTGDYGYTF.

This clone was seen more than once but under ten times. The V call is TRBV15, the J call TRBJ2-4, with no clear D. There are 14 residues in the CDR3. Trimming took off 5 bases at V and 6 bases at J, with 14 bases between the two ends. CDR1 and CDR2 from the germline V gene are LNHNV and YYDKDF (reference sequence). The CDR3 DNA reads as TGTGCCACCAGCCCCCCGGCAGGCGTAAACATTCAGTACTTC. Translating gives CATSPPAGVNIQYF.

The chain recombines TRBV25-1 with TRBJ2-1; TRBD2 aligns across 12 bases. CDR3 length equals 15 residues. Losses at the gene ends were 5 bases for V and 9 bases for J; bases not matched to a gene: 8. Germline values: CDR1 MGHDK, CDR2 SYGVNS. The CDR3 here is CASSTGLAGTGEQFF. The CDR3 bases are TGTGCCAGCAGTACCGGACTAGCGGGAACGGGTGAGCAGTTCTTC.

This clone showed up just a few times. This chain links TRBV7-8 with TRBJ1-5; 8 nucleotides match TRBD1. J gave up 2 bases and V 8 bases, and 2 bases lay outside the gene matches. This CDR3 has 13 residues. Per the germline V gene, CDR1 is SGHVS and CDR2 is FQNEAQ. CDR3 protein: CASSGQGNQPQHF. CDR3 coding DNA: TGTGCCAGCTCGGGACAGGGCAATCAGCCCCAGCATTTT.

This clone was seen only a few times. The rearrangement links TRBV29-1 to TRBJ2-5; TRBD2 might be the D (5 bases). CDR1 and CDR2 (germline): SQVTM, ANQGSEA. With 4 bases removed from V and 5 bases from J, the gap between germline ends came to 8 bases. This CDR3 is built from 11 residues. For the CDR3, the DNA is TGCAGCGTTGGCAGGAGGGAGACCCAGTACTTC. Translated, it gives CSVGRRETQYF.

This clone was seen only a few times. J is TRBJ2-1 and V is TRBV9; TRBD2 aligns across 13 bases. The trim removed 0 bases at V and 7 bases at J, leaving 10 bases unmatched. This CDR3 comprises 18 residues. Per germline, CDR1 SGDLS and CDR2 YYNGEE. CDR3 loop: CASSVGLTSGRAPNEQFF. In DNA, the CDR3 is TGTGCCAGCAGCGTAGGCCTCACTAGCGGGAGGGCCCCTAATGAGCAGTTCTTC.

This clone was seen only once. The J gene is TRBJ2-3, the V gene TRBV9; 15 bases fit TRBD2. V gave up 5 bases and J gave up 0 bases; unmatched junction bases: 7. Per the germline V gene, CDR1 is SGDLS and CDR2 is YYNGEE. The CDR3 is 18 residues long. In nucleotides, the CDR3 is TGTGCCAGCAGTACCGGGACTAGCGGGAGGCAGAGCACAGATACGCAGTATTTT. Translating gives CASSTGTSGRQSTDTQYF.

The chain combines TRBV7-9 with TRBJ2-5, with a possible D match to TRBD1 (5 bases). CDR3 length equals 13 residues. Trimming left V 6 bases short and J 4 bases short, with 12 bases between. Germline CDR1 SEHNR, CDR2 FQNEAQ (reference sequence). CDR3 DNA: TGTGCCAGCAGGTGGGGCTCAGGAGAGACCCAGTACTTC. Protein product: CASRWGSGETQYF.

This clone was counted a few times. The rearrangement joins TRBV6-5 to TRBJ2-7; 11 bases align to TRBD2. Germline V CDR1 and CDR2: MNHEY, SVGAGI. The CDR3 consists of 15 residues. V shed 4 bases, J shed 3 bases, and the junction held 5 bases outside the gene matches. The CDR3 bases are TGTGCCAGCAGTTCAACTAGCGGGAGCGACTACGAGCAGTACTTC. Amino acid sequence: CASSSTSGSDYEQYF.

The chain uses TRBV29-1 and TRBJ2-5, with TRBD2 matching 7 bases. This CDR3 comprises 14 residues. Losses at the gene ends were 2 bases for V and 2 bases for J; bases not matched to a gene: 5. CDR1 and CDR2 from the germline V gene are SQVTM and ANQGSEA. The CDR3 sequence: CSVERQAGQETQYF. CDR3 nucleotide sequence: TGCAGCGTTGAACGGCAAGCGGGGCAAGAGACCCAGTACTTC.

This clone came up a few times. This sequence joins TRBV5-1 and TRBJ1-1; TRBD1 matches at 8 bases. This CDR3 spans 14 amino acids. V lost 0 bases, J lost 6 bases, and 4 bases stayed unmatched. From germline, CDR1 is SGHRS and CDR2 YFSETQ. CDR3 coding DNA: TGCGCCAGCAGCTTGGGACAGGGGTTACCTGAAGCTTTCTTT. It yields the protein CASSLGQGLPEAFF.

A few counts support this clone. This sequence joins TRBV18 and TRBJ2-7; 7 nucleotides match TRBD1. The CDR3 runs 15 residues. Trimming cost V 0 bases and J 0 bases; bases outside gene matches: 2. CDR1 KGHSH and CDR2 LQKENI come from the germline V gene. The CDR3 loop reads CASSPPGTVSYEQYF. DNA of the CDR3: TGTGCCAGCTCACCACCCGGGACAGTCTCCTACGAGCAGTACTTC.

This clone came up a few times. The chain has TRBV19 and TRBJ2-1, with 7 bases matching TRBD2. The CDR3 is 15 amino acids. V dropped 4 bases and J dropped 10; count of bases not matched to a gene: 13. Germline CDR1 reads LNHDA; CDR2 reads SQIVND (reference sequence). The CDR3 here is CASSTLSGMGREQFF. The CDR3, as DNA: TGTGCCAGTAGTACCCTAAGCGGGATGGGTAGGGAGCAGTTCTTC.

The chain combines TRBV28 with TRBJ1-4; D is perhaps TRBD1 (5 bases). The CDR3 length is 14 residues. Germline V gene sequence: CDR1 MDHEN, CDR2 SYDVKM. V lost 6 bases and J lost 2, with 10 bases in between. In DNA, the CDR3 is TGTGCCAGCAGAAGACAGATCACTAATGAAAAACTGTTTTTT. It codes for CASRRQITNEKLFF.

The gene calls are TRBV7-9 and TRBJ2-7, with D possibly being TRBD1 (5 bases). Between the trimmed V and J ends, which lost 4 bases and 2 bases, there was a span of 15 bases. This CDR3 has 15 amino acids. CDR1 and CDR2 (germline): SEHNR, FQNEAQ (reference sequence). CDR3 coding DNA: TGTGCCAGCAGCTCCGACAGAGACCATACCTACGAGCAGTACTTC. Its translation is CASSSDRDHTYEQYF.

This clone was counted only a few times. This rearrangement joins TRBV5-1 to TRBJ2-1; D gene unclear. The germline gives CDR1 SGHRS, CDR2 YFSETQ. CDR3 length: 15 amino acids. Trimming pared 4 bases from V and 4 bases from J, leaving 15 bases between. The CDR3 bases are TGCGCCAGCAGCCCGACTCCCGCTAATTACAATGAGCAGTTCTTC. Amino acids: CASSPTPANYNEQFF.

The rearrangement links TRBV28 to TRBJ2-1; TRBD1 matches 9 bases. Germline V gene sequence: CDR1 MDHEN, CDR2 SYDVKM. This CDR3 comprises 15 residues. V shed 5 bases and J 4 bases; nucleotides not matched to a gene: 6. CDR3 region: CASSLGQGPYNEQFF. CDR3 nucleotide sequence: TGTGCCAGCAGTCTAGGACAGGGGCCTTACAATGAGCAGTTCTTC.

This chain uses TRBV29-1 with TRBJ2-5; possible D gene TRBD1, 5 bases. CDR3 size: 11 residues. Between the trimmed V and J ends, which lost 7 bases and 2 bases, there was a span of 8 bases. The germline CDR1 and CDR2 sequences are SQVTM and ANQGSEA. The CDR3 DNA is TGCAGCGGGGGCAGTCAAGAGACCCAGTACTTC. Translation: CSGGSQETQYF. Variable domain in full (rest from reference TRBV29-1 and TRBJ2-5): SAVISQKPSRDICQRGTSLTIQCQVDSQVTMMFWYRQQPGQSLTLIATANQGSEATYESGFVIDKFPISRPNLTFSTLTVSNMSPEDSSIYLCSGGSQETQYFGPGTRLLVL.

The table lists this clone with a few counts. The CDR3 sequence: CASSTMTGVSYEQYF. The CDR3 bases are TGTGCCAGCAGTACCATGACGGGAGTCTCCTACGAGCAGTACTTC. The chain recombines TRBV7-9 with TRBJ2-7, with TRBD2 as a possible D gene (6 bases). The CDR3 length is 15 residues. Germline lookup yields CDR1 SEHNR and CDR2 FQNEAQ (reference sequence). Trimming stripped 6 bases from V and 0 bases from J, with 15 bases between.

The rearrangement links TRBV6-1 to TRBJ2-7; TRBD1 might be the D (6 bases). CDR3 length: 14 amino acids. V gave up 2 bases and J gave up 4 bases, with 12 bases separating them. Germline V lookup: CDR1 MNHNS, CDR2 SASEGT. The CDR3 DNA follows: TGTGCCAGCAGTGAATCTGACAGGATTTACGAGCAGTACTTC. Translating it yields CASSESDRIYEQYF.

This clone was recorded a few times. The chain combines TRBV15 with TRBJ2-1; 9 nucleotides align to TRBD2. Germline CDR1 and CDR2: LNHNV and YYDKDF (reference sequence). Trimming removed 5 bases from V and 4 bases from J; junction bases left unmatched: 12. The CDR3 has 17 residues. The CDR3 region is CATSVNPSGKGYNEQFF. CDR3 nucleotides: TGTGCCACCAGCGTCAATCCTAGCGGGAAGGGTTACAATGAGCAGTTCTTC. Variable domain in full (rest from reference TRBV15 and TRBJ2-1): DAMVIQNPRYQVTQFGKPVTLSCSQTLNHNVMYWYQQKSSQAPKLLFHYYDKDFNNEADTPDNFQSRRPNTSFCFLDIRSPGLGDTAMYLCATSVNPSGKGYNEQFFGPGTRLTVL.

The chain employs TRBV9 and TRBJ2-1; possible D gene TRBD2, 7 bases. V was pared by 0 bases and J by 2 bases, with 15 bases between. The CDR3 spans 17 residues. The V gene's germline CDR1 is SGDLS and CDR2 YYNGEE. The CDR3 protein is CASSVVRGGETYNEQFF. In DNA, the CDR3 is TGTGCCAGCAGCGTAGTAAGGGGGGGAGAGACCTACAATGAGCAGTTCTTC.

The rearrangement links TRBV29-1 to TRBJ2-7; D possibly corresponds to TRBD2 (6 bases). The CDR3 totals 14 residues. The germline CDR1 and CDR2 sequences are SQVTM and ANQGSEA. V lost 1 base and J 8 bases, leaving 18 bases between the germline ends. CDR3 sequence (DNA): TGCAGCGTTGAAGTATCAGGCGGGACCAGAAAGCAGTACTTC. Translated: CSVEVSGGTRKQYF.